This T cell receptor beta chain was identified in a study of early T cells in non-severe SARS-CoV-2 infection. This clonotype was seen ten or more times. TCRdb passed the 5' RACE reads through MiXCR, listing each CDR3 protein once. This sample carries 50,000 to 60,000 distinct CDR3 sequences, approximately 6% of them seen once, and the ten largest clones take 3.9%. This TCR was sampled from an adult who was a healthcare worker with PCR-confirmed SARS-CoV-2 infection or an uninfected control (not recorded which). The source material was whole blood.

This CDR3 reads CASQGQGGMNTEAFF. The CDR3 nucleotides are TGTGCCAGCCAGGGGCAGGGGGGCATGAACACTGAAGCTTTCTTT. This chain uses TRBV7-9 with TRBJ1-1; 7 nucleotides line up with TRBD1. The CDR3 totals 15 residues. Germline CDR1 SEHNR, CDR2 FQNEAQ (reference sequence). Unmatched junction bases numbered 9, after V lost 8 bases and J lost 0 bases.